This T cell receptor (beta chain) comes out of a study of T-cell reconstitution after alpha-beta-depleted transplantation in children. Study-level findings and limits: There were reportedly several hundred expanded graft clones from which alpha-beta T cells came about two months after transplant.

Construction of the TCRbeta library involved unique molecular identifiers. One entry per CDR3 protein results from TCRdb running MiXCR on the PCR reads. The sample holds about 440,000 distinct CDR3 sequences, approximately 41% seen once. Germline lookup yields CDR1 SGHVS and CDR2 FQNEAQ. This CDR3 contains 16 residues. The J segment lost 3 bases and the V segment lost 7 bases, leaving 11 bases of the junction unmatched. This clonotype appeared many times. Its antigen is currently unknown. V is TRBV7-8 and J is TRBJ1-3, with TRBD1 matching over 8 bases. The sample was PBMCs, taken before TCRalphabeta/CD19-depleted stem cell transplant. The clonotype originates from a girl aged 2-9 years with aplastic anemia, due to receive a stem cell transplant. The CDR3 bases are TGTGCCAGCACCTACCTACAGGGGACAGGTGGAAACACCATATATTTT. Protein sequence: CASTYLQGTGGNTIYF.